The entry below gives a single T cell receptor (beta chain) sequence along with its context. The antigen is not known. This record belongs to a study of cytomegalovirus exposure and HLA in healthy donors. CDR3 length equals 15 residues. V lost 5 bases to trimming and J lost 3 bases; unmatched junction nucleotides: 6. Germline CDR1 is SNHLY and CDR2 is FYNNEI. Primers included in the PCR were 60 Vbeta and 13 Jbeta primers. The method was immunoSEQ multiplex PCR; TCRdb's version includes in-frame clones alone and lacks a portion of them. In the table there are under 150,000 clones, about 78% of which are singletons. The study, taken as a whole, reports: Association of a missense DCLRE1C variant with TCR beta V- and J-gene trimming was reported in a later analysis.

The gene calls are TRBV2 and TRBJ2-5; TRBD2 agrees at 10 bases. This TCR came from a man aged 18 to 29 in good health and CMV-seronegative. Material: PBMCs. The CDR3 DNA reads as TGTGCCAGCAGTTCCCGAGCGGGAGGGGAAGAGACCCAGTACTTC. Translating it yields CASSSRAGGEETQYF.